This T cell receptor beta chain was documented in a study of a mutant IDH1 vaccine in newly diagnosed glioma. Background on the study: Vaccination was launched 4-6 weeks after radiotherapy alone, or with temozolomide cycles. Visit V12 happened at week 35; visit V13 happened at week 47.

Profiled with immunoSEQ multiplex PCR; TCRdb holds only in-frame clones, not every one. The repertoire holds approximately 60,000 clones, with 86% as singletons. The CDR3 has 15 residues. Trimming removed 2 bases from V and 0 bases from J, with 9 bases in between. CDR1 and CDR2 (germline): ENHRY, SYGVKD. The time point denotes: week 35, safety follow-up. In the vaccine, a single dose held 300 ug of the mutant IDH1 20-mer peptide, along with topical imiquimod. Patients came in for eight vaccinations, in weeks 1, 3, 5, 7, 11, 15, 19 and 23. New WHO grade 3 or 4 astrocytomas that were IDH1-mutant and ATRX-lost had been found in donors. On this clone: The antigen remains unidentified.

This receptor was obtained from a man aged 40-55 years with glioma. Sequenced here: PBMCs, sampled from a glioma patient whose treatment included an IDH1 peptide vaccine. The chain combines TRBV10-3 with TRBJ2-3; D is perhaps TRBD2 (5 bases). CDR3 sequence reads: CAISEGSGSTDTQYF. The DNA for the CDR3 is TGTGCCATCAGTGAGGGGAGCGGAAGCACAGATACGCAGTATTTT.